This TCR beta chain was profiled in a study of blood T cell repertoires in COVID-19. For the study at large: The study drew acute and convalescent COVID-19 samples from the United States, Italy and Spain.

V was shortened by 4 bases and J by 2 bases, with 11 bases between the two germline ends. There are 14 residues in the CDR3. Germline CDR1 SGHTA, CDR2 FQGNSA. In the original processing: Estimation of nucleated cell counts was performed using reference gene primer amplification. Libraries were prepared by immunoSEQ multiplex PCR; TCRdb keeps only in-frame clonotypes and omits some of them. The DNA gave D and trimming, while V, J and clone size come from that table. The sample gives about 260,000 clones, around four fifths of which show up once; 4% to 4.5% is in the top ten. Input material: peripheral blood. The V and J genes are TRBV7-2 and TRBJ1-2; tentative D call: TRBD1 (5 bases). This TCR derives from a man aged 60-69 years with acute or convalescent COVID-19. The CDR3 region has the DNA TGTGCCAGCAGCTCCATGACAGCCAACTATGGCTACACCTTC. Its protein is CASSSMTANYGYTF.